Following are 17 T cell receptor beta chains from one sample sequenced in a study of CD8 T cells in Susac syndrome. An amount of RNA that ranged from roughly 0.5 to 1 ug was reverse transcribed with random hexamers. TCRdb fed the immunoSEQ multiplex PCR reads into MiXCR, producing one record per CDR3 protein. This sample yields about 200,000 distinct CDR3 sequences, of which 90% to 95% are seen a single time; approximately 0.093% belongs to the top ten. Sequencing was done on a sample of CD4+ T cells from PBMCs. The receptor source for this set is a human donor with multiple sclerosis.

The rearrangement joins TRBV23-1 to TRBJ1-1; D not certain. TRBV23-1 has ORF status, its function being uncertain. V was trimmed by 3 bases and J by 7 bases, leaving 9 bases between them. CDR3 length: 12 amino acids. The CDR3 region is CASSHVGDEAFF. Here the CDR3 DNA reads TGCGCCAGCAGTCATGTCGGAGATGAAGCTTTCTTT.

The V and J genes are TRBV5-1 and TRBJ2-1; 8 bases fit TRBD2. Germline CDR1 SGHRS, CDR2 YFSETQ. The CDR3 sequence is 15 residues long. The V and J ends lost 0 bases and 3 bases, in that order; junction bases with no gene match: 2. CDR3 sequence (DNA): TGCGCCAGCAGCTTGGAACTAGCGGACTACAATGAGCAGTTCTTC. Translated, it gives CASSLELADYNEQFF.

The genes are TRBV12-3 or TRBV12-4 and TRBJ2-5; TRBD1 or TRBD2 may be the D gene (5 bases each). The V gene lost 6 bases and the J gene lost 4 bases, with 9 bases spanning the gap. The CDR3 sequence is 12 residues long. CDR3 nucleotides: TGTGCCAGCAGGCTGGGACCAGAGACCCAGTACTTC. It codes for CASRLGPETQYF.

The J gene is TRBJ2-1, the V gene TRBV18; the D gene is possibly TRBD1 (6 bases). The CDR3 spans 14 residues. Germline V gives CDR1 KGHSH, CDR2 LQKENI. V was clipped by 3 bases and J by 8 bases, with 14 bases between them. The CDR3 spells CASSPLQGFHEQFF. The CDR3 DNA reads as TGTGCCAGCTCACCGCTACAGGGTTTCCATGAGCAGTTCTTC. The entire variable domain, with the rest obtained from reference TRBV18 and TRBJ2-1, is as follows: NAGVMQNPRHLVRRRGQEARLRCSPMKGHSHVYWYRQLPEEGLKFMVYLQKENIIDESGMPKERFSAEFPKEGPSILRIQQVVRGDSAAYFCASSPLQGFHEQFFGPGTRLTVL.

This sequence joins TRBV18 and TRBJ2-3, with 9 bases identical to TRBD1. CDR1 is KGHSH, CDR2 LQKENI, per germline. V was pared by 3 bases and J by 5 bases, with 6 bases of the junction left unmatched. The CDR3 length is 15 residues. The CDR3 nucleotides read TGTGCCAGCTCACCCTTACAGGGGGCAGGAGATACGCAGTATTTT. This codes for CASSPLQGAGDTQYF.

DNA of the CDR3: TGCACCATGAGGTCGGGTGAAAAACTGTTTTTT. This encodes CTMRSGEKLFF. The V gene is TRBV20-1, the J gene TRBJ1-4; D not certain. The V gene's germline CDR1 is DFQATT and CDR2 SNEGSKA (reference sequence). The CDR3 has 11 residues.

This rearrangement joins TRBV30 to TRBJ2-3, with D possibly TRBD2 on 7 matching bases. The germline V and J ends were trimmed by 4 bases and 6 bases, with 14 bases remaining between them. This CDR3 spans 13 amino acids. Germline V gene sequence: CDR1 GTSNPN, CDR2 SVGIG (reference sequence). CDR3 DNA sequence: TGTGCCTGGACCCTCGGGGGGCGGGATACGCAGTATTTT. Its protein is CAWTLGGRDTQYF.

This sequence joins TRBV30 and TRBJ1-4; TRBD1 is a possible D gene (6 bases). With 3 bases removed from V and 5 bases from J, the gap between germline ends came to 13 bases. The CDR3 consists of 14 residues. Germline-derived CDR1 and CDR2 are GTSNPN and SVGIG (reference sequence). The CDR3 region has the DNA TGTGCCTGGAGGGGGCCAGGGGCGAATGAAAAACTGTTTTTT. It yields the protein CAWRGPGANEKLFF.

The rearrangement uses TRBV2 and TRBJ2-5, with D possibly matching TRBD1 (5 bases). Trimming removed 5 bases at V and 5 bases at J, with 12 bases between. Germline lookup yields CDR1 SNHLY and CDR2 FYNNEI. This CDR3 has 13 residues. CDR3 sequence: CASSSQGGETQYF. The CDR3 DNA sequence: TGTGCCAGCAGTTCCCAGGGTGGGGAGACCCAGTACTTC.

This rearrangement joins TRBV6-5 to TRBJ2-7, with D unclear. CDR3 length: 13 amino acids. V was clipped by 7 bases and J by 2 bases, with 12 bases between them. Looked up from germline, CDR1 is MNHEY and CDR2 is SVGAGI. The CDR3 loop reads CASKRTAPYEQYF. CDR3 sequence (DNA): TGTGCCAGCAAGCGTACGGCTCCCTACGAGCAGTACTTC.

The chain couples TRBV20-1 to TRBJ1-2; D may be TRBD1 (5 bases). The CDR3 has 12 residues. Germline V lookup: CDR1 DFQATT, CDR2 SNEGSKA (reference sequence). V was trimmed by 3 bases and J by 8 bases, leaving 13 bases between them. The CDR3 nucleotides read TGCAGTGCTAGTGGGGCAGGTTACGGCTACACCTTC. It encodes CSASGAGYGYTF.

A word on this clonotype: Mismatch with germline at one junction end may stem from a read error. The chain employs TRBV12-3 or TRBV12-4 and TRBJ1-6; D may be TRBD1 (5 bases). The CDR3 loop spans 14 amino acids. DNA for the CDR3: TGTGCCAGCATTTTAGACACCGGGGGTTCACCCCTCCACTTT. As protein: CASILDTGGSPLHF.

This clonotype was seen just once. At one end the junction does not follow the germline gene, possibly because of a read error. The chain couples TRBV27 to TRBJ2-3; 7 bases map to TRBD2. CDR1 is MNHEY and CDR2 is SMNVEV in the germline V gene (reference sequence). The CDR3 consists of 8 residues. The CDR3: CASPGTTF. The CDR3 region has the DNA TGTGCCAGCCCGGGGACTACATTT.

V and J are TRBV27 and TRBJ1-2; the match to TRBD1 covers 10 bases. Germline V gene lookup returns CDR1 MNHEY and CDR2 SMNVEV (reference sequence). This CDR3 is 15 amino acids long. V was pared by 3 bases and J by 4 bases, with 5 bases of the junction left unmatched. Here the CDR3 DNA reads TGTGCCAGCAGTTTGGGACAGGGGTGGGTCTATGGCTACACCTTC. Amino acids: CASSLGQGWVYGYTF.

The chain couples TRBV18 to TRBJ1-1, with D uncertain. This CDR3 is 13 amino acids long. The V end lost 0 bases, the J end lost 0 bases, and 2 bases lay between the germline ends. Germline V gene data show CDR1 as KGHSH and CDR2 as LQKENI. As DNA, the CDR3 is TGTGCCAGCTCACCACCCATGAACACTGAAGCTTTCTTT. Encoded protein: CASSPPMNTEAFF.

The chain carries TRBV12-3 or TRBV12-4 and TRBJ1-5; no definite D call. Trimming cost V 3 bases and J 7 bases, with 13 bases left between them. The CDR3 totals 14 residues. The CDR3 DNA follows: TGTGCCAGCAGTTTGCGAGGTGAGGAACAGCCCCAGCATTTT. This encodes CASSLRGEEQPQHF.

The chain carries TRBV5-1 and TRBJ2-1; D not certain. Germline CDR1 reads SGHRS; CDR2 reads YFSETQ. The CDR3 consists of 11 residues. Trimming left V 8 bases short and J 4 bases short, with 7 bases between. The CDR3 sequence: CARDPYNEQFF. The DNA of the CDR3 is TGCGCCAGAGACCCGTACAATGAGCAGTTCTTC.